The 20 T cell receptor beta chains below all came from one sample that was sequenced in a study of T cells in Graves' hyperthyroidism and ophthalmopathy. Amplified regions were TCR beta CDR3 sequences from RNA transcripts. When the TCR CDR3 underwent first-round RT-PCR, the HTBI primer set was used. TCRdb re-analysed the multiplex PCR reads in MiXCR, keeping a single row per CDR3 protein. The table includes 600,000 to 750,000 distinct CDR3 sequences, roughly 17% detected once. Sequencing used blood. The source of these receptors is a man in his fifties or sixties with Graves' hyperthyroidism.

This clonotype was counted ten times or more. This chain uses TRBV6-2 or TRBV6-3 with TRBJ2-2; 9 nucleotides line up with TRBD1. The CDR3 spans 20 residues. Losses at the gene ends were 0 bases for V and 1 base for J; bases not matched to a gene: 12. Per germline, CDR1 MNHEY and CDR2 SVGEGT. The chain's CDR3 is CASSYSSGTGLRWNTGELFF. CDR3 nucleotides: TGTGCCAGCAGTTACTCGAGCGGGACAGGGTTACGTTGGAACACCGGGGAGCTGTTTTTT.

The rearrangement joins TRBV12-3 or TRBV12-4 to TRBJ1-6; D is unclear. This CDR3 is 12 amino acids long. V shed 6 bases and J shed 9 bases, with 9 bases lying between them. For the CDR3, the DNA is TGTGCCAGCAGCTACAGCGCTTCACCCCTCCACTTT. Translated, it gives CASSYSASPLHF.

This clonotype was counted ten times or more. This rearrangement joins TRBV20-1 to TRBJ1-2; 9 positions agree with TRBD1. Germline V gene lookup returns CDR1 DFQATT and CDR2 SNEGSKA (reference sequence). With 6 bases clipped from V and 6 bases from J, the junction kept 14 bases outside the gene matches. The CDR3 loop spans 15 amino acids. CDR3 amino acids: CSATTSGTGSDGYTF. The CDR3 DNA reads TGCAGTGCGACGACCTCAGGGACAGGGTCGGATGGCTACACCTTC.

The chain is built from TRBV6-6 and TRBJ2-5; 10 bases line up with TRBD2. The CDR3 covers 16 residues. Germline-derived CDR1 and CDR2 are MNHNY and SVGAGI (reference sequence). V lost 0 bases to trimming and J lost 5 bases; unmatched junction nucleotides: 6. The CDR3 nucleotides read TGTGCCAGCAGTTACTCCCAGCGGGAGGGCCAGGAGACCCAGTACTTC. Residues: CASSYSQREGQETQYF.

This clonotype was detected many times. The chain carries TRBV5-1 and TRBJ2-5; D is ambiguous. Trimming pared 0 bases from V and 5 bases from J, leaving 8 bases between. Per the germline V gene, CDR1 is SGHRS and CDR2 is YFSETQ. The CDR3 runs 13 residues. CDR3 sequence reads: CASSLDQPETQYF. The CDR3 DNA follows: TGCGCCAGCAGCTTGGACCAACCGGAGACCCAGTACTTC.

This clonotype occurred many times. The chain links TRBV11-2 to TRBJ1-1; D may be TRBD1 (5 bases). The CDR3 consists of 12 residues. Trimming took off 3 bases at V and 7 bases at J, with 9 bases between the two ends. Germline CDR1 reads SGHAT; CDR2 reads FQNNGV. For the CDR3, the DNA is TGTGCCAGCAGCTTGGGAAGGGGTGAAGCTTTCTTT. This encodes CASSLGRGEAFF.

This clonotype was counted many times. This chain's CDR3 is CAWRGISGSSEQYF. In DNA form, the CDR3 reads TGTGCCTGGAGAGGTATTAGCGGGAGTAGCGAGCAGTACTTC. This chain uses TRBV30 with TRBJ2-7; TRBD2 matches 9 bases. Germline-derived CDR1 and CDR2 are GTSNPN and SVGIG (reference sequence). V gave up 3 bases and J gave up 6 bases; unmatched junction bases: 9. The CDR3 is 14 residues long.

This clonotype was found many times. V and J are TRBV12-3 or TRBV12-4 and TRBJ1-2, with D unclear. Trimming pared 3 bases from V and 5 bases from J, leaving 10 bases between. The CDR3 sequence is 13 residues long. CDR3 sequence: CASSLSSGYGYTF. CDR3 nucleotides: TGTGCCAGCAGTTTGTCGAGCGGGTATGGCTACACCTTC.

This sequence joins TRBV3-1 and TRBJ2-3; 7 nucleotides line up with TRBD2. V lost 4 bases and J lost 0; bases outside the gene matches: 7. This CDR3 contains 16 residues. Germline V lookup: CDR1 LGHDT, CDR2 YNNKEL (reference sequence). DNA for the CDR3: TGTGCCAGCAGCCCGTTTTATAGCGGGAGCACAGATACGCAGTATTTT. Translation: CASSPFYSGSTDTQYF.

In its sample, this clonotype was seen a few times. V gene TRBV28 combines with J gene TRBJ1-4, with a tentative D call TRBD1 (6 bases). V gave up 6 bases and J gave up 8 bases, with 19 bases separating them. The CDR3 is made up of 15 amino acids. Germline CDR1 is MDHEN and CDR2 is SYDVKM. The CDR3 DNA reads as TGTGCCAGCAGCAACCTACAGGGCCTTTCAGAAAAACTGTTTTTT. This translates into CASSNLQGLSEKLFF.

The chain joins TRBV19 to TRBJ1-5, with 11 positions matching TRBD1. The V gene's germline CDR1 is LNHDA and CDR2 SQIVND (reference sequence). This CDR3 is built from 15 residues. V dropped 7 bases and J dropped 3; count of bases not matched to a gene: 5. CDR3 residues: CASNPGQGANQPQHF. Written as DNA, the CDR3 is TGTGCCAGTAATCCAGGACAGGGGGCCAATCAGCCCCAGCATTTT.

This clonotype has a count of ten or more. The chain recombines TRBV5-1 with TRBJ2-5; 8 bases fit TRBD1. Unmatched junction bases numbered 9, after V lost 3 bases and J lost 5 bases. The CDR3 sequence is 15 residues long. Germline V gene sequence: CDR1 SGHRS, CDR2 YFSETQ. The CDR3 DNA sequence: TGCGCCAGCAGCTACAGGACAGGGATGGACGAGACCCAGTACTTC. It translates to CASSYRTGMDETQYF. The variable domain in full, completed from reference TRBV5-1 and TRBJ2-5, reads KAGVTQTPRYLIKTRGQQVTLSCSPISGHRSVSWYQQTPGQGLQFLFEYFSETQRNKGNFPGRFSGRQFSNSRSEMNVSTLELGDSALYLCASSYRTGMDETQYFGPGTRLLVL.

This chain's CDR3 is CAWSLTGARSYEQYF. As DNA, the CDR3 is TGTGCCTGGAGCCTAACAGGGGCGAGGAGCTACGAGCAGTACTTC. This rearrangement joins TRBV30 to TRBJ2-7; 7 positions match TRBD1. V dropped 3 bases and J dropped 3; count of bases not matched to a gene: 11. Germline loops: CDR1 GTSNPN, CDR2 SVGIG (reference sequence). The CDR3 runs 15 residues.

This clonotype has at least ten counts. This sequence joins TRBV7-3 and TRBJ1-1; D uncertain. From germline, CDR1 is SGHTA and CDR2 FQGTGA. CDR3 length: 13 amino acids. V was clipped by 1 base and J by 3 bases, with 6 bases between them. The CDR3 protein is CASSLNEDTEAFF. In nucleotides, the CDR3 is TGTGCCAGCAGCTTAAACGAGGACACTGAAGCTTTCTTT.

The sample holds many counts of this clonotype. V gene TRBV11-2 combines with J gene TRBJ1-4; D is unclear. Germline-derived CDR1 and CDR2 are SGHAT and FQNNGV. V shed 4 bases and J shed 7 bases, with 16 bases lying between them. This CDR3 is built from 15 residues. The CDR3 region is CASSSLYPRFEKLFF. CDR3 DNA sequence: TGTGCCAGCAGCTCCCTTTACCCCCGGTTTGAAAAACTGTTTTTT.

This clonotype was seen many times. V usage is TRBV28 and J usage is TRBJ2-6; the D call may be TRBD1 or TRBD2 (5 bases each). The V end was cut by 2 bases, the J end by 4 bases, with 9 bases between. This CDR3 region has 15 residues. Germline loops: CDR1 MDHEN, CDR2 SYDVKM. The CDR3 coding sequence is TGTGCCAGCAGTTTAGACGGGGCCGGGGCCAACGTCCTGACTTTC. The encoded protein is CASSLDGAGANVLTF.

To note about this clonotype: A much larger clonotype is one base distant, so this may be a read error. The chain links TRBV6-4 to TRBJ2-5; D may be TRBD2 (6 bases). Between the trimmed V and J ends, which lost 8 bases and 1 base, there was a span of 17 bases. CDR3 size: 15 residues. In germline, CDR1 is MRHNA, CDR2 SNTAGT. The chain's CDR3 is CASGANGAGQETQYF. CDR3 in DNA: TGTGCCAGCGGGGCGAACGGAGCGGGCCAAGAGACCCAGTACTTC.

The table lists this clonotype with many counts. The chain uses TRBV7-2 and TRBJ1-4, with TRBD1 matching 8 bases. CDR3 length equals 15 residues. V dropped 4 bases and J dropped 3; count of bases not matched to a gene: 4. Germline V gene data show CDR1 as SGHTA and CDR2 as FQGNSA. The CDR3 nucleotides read TGTGCCAGCAGCTCGGCGACAGGGGCTAATGAAAAACTGTTTTTT. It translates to CASSSATGANEKLFF.

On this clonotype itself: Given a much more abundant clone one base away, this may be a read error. The CDR3: CASSYDLWESQHF. CDR3 DNA: TGTGCCAGCAGTTATGACCTTTGGGAGTCCCAGCATTTT. The chain recombines TRBV6-5 with TRBJ1-5; D not certain. CDR3 length: 13 residues. Germline CDR1 is MNHEY and CDR2 is SVGAGI. Between the trimmed V and J ends, which lost 3 bases and 11 bases, there was a span of 14 bases.

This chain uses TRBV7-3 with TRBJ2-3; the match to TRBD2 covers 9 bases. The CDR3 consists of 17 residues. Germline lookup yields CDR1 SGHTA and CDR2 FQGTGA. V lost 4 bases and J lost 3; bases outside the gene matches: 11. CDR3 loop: CASSSTTSGPITDTQYF. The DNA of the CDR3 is TGTGCCAGCAGCTCGACGACTAGCGGACCTATTACAGATACGCAGTATTTT.